This TCR beta chain was observed in a study of T-cell memory formation after mild COVID-19. There are 14 residues in the CDR3. The V end lost 7 bases, the J end lost 5 bases, and 19 bases lay between the germline ends. CDR1 SGHRS and CDR2 YFSETQ come from the germline V gene. Of note for this clonotype: Antigen: not known.

A 5'RACE reaction primed in the constant segment made cDNA libraries of TCR alpha and TCR beta, and these carried sample barcodes and UMIs. TCRdb independently ran MiXCR on the 5' RACE reads; one entry per CDR3 protein. The sample contains 300,000 to 400,000 distinct CDR3 sequences, roughly 13% of which appear only once. Overall study findings and caveats: The CD4+ clones that contracted clustered mainly within CM and EM, and the CD8+ clones concentrated in EMRA. Clones that contracted from day 15 to 85 were balanced CD4/CD8, while later expanders leaned CD4+. Memory sampled before infection contained some responding clones, suggesting cross-reactive memory joined.

The chain has TRBV5-1 and TRBJ2-7, with D perhaps TRBD2 (6 bases). The clonotype originates from a man aged 18 to 29 who had mild COVID-19 (a few samples of this study predate the infection). Cell type and time point are not known. Sequencing was carried out using PBMCs or a T cell subset sorted from them (not recorded which). This CDR3 reads CASGGVGSGDEQYF. The CDR3 DNA reads TGCGCCAGCGGAGGGGTCGGGTCGGGCGACGAGCAGTACTTC.